This is a list of T cell receptor beta chains from one sample in a study of T-cell reconstitution after alpha-beta-depleted transplantation in children. TCRdb called the PCR reads again in MiXCR, with one record for every CDR3 protein. The data hold more than 550,000 distinct CDR3 sequences, with roughly 10% observed a single time. The sample consisted of PBMCs from the stem cell graft donor, taken from the stem cell graft. The source is a human donor who donated a stem cell graft to a child with acute myeloid leukemia. The CDR3 runs from the conserved cysteine through the conserved F or W. A D gene is named only where the DNA matches it firmly. Clone size is given for some rows only: seen once, a few or many times, or a class if the clone is expanded.

abundance: NA; d_gene: TRBD2; v_gene: TRBV20-1; j_gene: TRBJ2-5; len: 13; CDR3aa: CSASSGKVETQYF; CDR3nt: TGCAGTGCTTCTAGCGGGAAGGTGGAGACCCAGTACTTC
abundance: many; d_gene: TRBD1; v_gene: TRBV11-2; j_gene: TRBJ2-1; len: 13; CDR3aa: CASSSTGDNEQFF; CDR3nt: TGTGCCAGCAGCTCTACAGGGGATAATGAGCAGTTCTTC
abundance: NA; d_gene: NA; v_gene: TRBV6-2/TRBV6-3; j_gene: TRBJ2-2; len: 16; CDR3aa: CATKPVPMHPGGELFF; CDR3nt: TGTGCCACCAAACCGGTTCCTATGCACCCCGGGGGGGAGCTGTTTTTT
abundance: NA; d_gene: NA; v_gene: TRBV25-1; j_gene: TRBJ2-3; len: 14; CDR3aa: CASRTEGRTDTQYF; CDR3nt: TGTGCCAGCAGAACGGAGGGAAGGACAGATACGCAGTATTTT
abundance: few; d_gene: TRBD1; v_gene: TRBV6-1; j_gene: TRBJ2-5; len: 14; CDR3aa: CASRPGQGSKTQYF; CDR3nt: TGTGCCAGCAGACCGGGACAGGGGTCGAAGACCCAGTACTTC
abundance: few; d_gene: TRBD1; v_gene: TRBV24-1; j_gene: TRBJ1-2; len: 15; CDR3aa: CATSDWDRGGGGYTF; CDR3nt: TGTGCCACCAGTGATTGGGACAGGGGCGGTGGTGGCTACACCTTC
abundance: many; d_gene: TRBD2; v_gene: TRBV4-3; j_gene: TRBJ2-1; len: 20; CDR3aa: CASSQAIYGTSPEAHNEQFF; CDR3nt: TGCGCCAGCAGCCAAGCAATATACGGGACTAGCCCCGAAGCCCACAATGAGCAGTTCTTC
abundance: few; d_gene: TRBD2; v_gene: TRBV9; j_gene: TRBJ2-5; len: 15; CDR3aa: CASSDPNGGRETQYF; CDR3nt: TGTGCCAGCAGCGACCCTAACGGGGGGAGAGAGACCCAGTACTTC
abundance: many; d_gene: TRBD1; v_gene: TRBV25-1; j_gene: TRBJ1-6; len: 14; CDR3aa: CASGNRGTNSPLHF; CDR3nt: TGTGCCAGCGGGAACAGGGGGACTAATTCACCCCTCCACTTT
abundance: few; d_gene: NA; v_gene: TRBV28; j_gene: TRBJ1-1; len: 17; CDR3aa: CASSFLQGISMNTEAFF; CDR3nt: TGTGCCAGCAGTTTCCTCCAGGGCATCTCTATGAACACTGAAGCTTTCTTT
abundance: many; d_gene: NA; v_gene: TRBV7-2; j_gene: TRBJ2-2; len: 17; CDR3aa: CASSTRGYGGDTGELFF; CDR3nt: TGTGCCAGCAGCACGAGAGGCTACGGTGGGGACACCGGGGAGCTGTTTTTT
abundance: NA; d_gene: NA; v_gene: TRBV12-3/TRBV12-4; j_gene: TRBJ1-2; len: 14; CDR3aa: CASSPTGAGNGYTF; CDR3nt: TGTGCCAGCAGCCCCACGGGGGCAGGGAATGGCTACACCTTC
abundance: few; d_gene: NA; v_gene: TRBV5-5; j_gene: TRBJ1-1; len: 13; CDR3aa: CASSFYENTEAFF; CDR3nt: TGTGCCAGCAGCTTCTACGAGAACACTGAAGCTTTCTTT
abundance: NA; d_gene: NA; v_gene: TRBV30; j_gene: TRBJ2-3; len: 13; CDR3aa: CACPVPNTDTQYF; CDR3nt: TGTGCCTGCCCCGTCCCAAACACAGATACGCAGTATTTT
abundance: few; d_gene: NA; v_gene: TRBV20-1; j_gene: TRBJ2-3; len: 14; CDR3aa: CSAPRDTSTDTQYF; CDR3nt: TGCAGTGCACCTAGGGATACTAGCACAGATACGCAGTATTTT
abundance: few; d_gene: TRBD1; v_gene: TRBV9; j_gene: TRBJ2-1; len: 14; CDR3aa: CASSHLGGWNEQFF; CDR3nt: TGTGCCAGCAGCCACTTAGGGGGCTGGAATGAGCAGTTCTTC
abundance: NA; d_gene: NA; v_gene: TRBV3-1; j_gene: TRBJ2-4; len: 15; CDR3aa: CASSPIHLAKNIQYF; CDR3nt: TGTGCCAGCAGCCCAATACATTTAGCCAAAAACATTCAGTACTTC
abundance: NA; d_gene: TRBD2; v_gene: TRBV18; j_gene: TRBJ2-7; len: 16; CDR3aa: CASSSPGLDTGYEQYF; CDR3nt: TGTGCCAGCTCATCTCCGGGACTAGATACAGGTTACGAGCAGTACTTC
abundance: few; d_gene: NA; v_gene: TRBV15; j_gene: TRBJ1-2; len: 12; CDR3aa: CATSRALSGYTF; CDR3nt: TGTGCCACCAGCAGAGCCTTATCTGGCTACACCTTC
abundance: many; d_gene: NA; v_gene: TRBV28; j_gene: TRBJ1-1; len: 13; CDR3aa: CASSPGHRTEAFF; CDR3nt: TGTGCCAGCAGTCCAGGGCATCGCACTGAAGCTTTCTTT
abundance: many; d_gene: NA; v_gene: TRBV10-3; j_gene: TRBJ2-7; len: 14; CDR3aa: CAISEVLGDQEQYF; CDR3nt: TGTGCCATCAGTGAGGTTCTCGGGGATCAGGAGCAGTACTTC
abundance: NA; d_gene: NA; v_gene: TRBV29-1; j_gene: TRBJ2-5; len: 12; CDR3aa: CSVADSGETQYF; CDR3nt: TGCAGCGTTGCAGATAGCGGAGAGACCCAGTACTTC
abundance: few; d_gene: NA; v_gene: TRBV20-1; j_gene: TRBJ1-1; len: 15; CDR3aa: CSARGGLEMNTEAFF; CDR3nt: TGCAGTGCTAGGGGGGGGCTAGAGATGAACACTGAAGCTTTCTTT
abundance: NA; d_gene: NA; v_gene: TRBV29-1; j_gene: TRBJ2-1; len: 14; CDR3aa: CSVGRQEFRNEQFF; CDR3nt: TGCAGCGTTGGCAGACAGGAATTTCGGAATGAGCAGTTCTTC
abundance: few; d_gene: TRBD2; v_gene: TRBV24-1; j_gene: TRBJ2-3; len: 17; CDR3aa: CATSEPGLAGAQDTQYF; CDR3nt: TGTGCCACCAGTGAACCTGGACTAGCGGGAGCTCAAGATACGCAGTATTTT
abundance: NA; d_gene: NA; v_gene: TRBV5-4; j_gene: TRBJ1-1; len: 13; CDR3aa: CASSSRDGREAFF; CDR3nt: TGTGCCAGCAGCTCCCGGGACGGTCGGGAAGCTTTCTTT
abundance: few; d_gene: TRBD2; v_gene: TRBV3-1; j_gene: TRBJ2-3; len: 12; CDR3aa: CASSQEGREVYF; CDR3nt: TGTGCCAGCAGCCAAGAGGGGCGGGAGGTGTATTTT
abundance: few; d_gene: TRBD2; v_gene: TRBV5-6; j_gene: TRBJ2-3; len: 16; CDR3aa: CASSLTSGKHTDTQYF; CDR3nt: TGTGCCAGCAGCCTGACTAGCGGGAAACACACAGATACGCAGTATTTT
abundance: NA; d_gene: NA; v_gene: TRBV7-8; j_gene: TRBJ2-1; len: 17; CDR3aa: CASSPSKRAKAYNEQFF; CDR3nt: TGTGCCAGCAGCCCTAGCAAGCGGGCGAAGGCCTACAATGAGCAGTTCTTC
abundance: many; d_gene: TRBD1; v_gene: TRBV28; j_gene: TRBJ2-2; len: 15; CDR3aa: CASSGQERPERELFF; CDR3nt: TGTGCCAGCAGCGGACAGGAGCGACCCGAGAGGGAGCTGTTTTTT
abundance: few; d_gene: TRBD1; v_gene: TRBV20-1; j_gene: TRBJ2-1; len: 14; CDR3aa: CSAMPGQPYNEQFF; CDR3nt: TGCAGTGCTATGCCGGGACAGCCCTACAATGAGCAGTTCTTC
abundance: NA; d_gene: NA; v_gene: TRBV20-1; j_gene: TRBJ1-6; len: 13; CDR3aa: CSARGRNNSPLHF; CDR3nt: TGCAGTGCTCGGGGACGGAATAATTCACCCCTCCACTTT
abundance: many; d_gene: NA; v_gene: TRBV27; j_gene: TRBJ2-7; len: 14; CDR3aa: CASSYSSSGYEQYF; CDR3nt: TGTGCCAGCAGCTACAGTTCCAGTGGCTACGAGCAGTACTTC
abundance: NA; d_gene: NA; v_gene: TRBV6-1; j_gene: TRBJ1-2; len: 16; CDR3aa: CASSEEAVGGGWGYTF; CDR3nt: TGTGCCAGCAGTGAAGAAGCGGTAGGGGGGGGATGGGGCTACACCTTC
abundance: NA; d_gene: TRBD1; v_gene: TRBV15; j_gene: TRBJ1-3; len: 20; CDR3aa: CATSRDRLKTGGLSGNTIYF; CDR3nt: TGTGCCACCAGCAGAGATCGGCTAAAAACAGGGGGACTTTCTGGAAACACCATATATTTT
abundance: many; d_gene: NA; v_gene: TRBV12-3/TRBV12-4; j_gene: TRBJ2-1; len: 15; CDR3aa: CASSKDRTAYNEQFF; CDR3nt: TGTGCCAGCAGCAAAGACAGAACCGCCTACAATGAGCAGTTCTTC
abundance: few; d_gene: NA; v_gene: TRBV20-1; j_gene: TRBJ2-1; len: 12; CDR3aa: CSADGGYNEQFF; CDR3nt: TGCAGTGCTGACGGCGGGTACAATGAGCAGTTCTTC
abundance: few; d_gene: NA; v_gene: TRBV29-1; j_gene: TRBJ2-7; len: 14; CDR3aa: CSVGPLGEDYEQYF; CDR3nt: TGCAGCGTGGGCCCCTTGGGGGAAGACTACGAGCAGTACTTC
abundance: NA; d_gene: NA; v_gene: TRBV12-5; j_gene: TRBJ2-3; len: 18; CDR3aa: CASGAGSEITPSTDTQYF; CDR3nt: TGTGCTAGTGGAGCAGGGAGCGAAATAACCCCTAGCACAGATACGCAGTATTTT
abundance: many; d_gene: NA; v_gene: TRBV14; j_gene: TRBJ2-3; len: 15; CDR3aa: CASSRNIQRGDTQYF; CDR3nt: TGTGCCAGCAGTCGGAACATTCAGCGAGGAGATACGCAGTATTTT
abundance: many; d_gene: NA; v_gene: TRBV28; j_gene: TRBJ1-1; len: 14; CDR3aa: CASSTRTANTEAFF; CDR3nt: TGTGCCAGCAGTACACGGACAGCGAACACTGAAGCTTTCTTT
abundance: few; d_gene: TRBD2; v_gene: TRBV6-5; j_gene: TRBJ2-2; len: 15; CDR3aa: CASRKSGGPDGELFF; CDR3nt: TGTGCCAGCAGAAAGTCGGGAGGGCCGGACGGGGAGCTGTTTTTT